These 13 T cell receptor beta chains were sequenced from one sample in a study of T-cell reconstitution after alpha-beta-depleted transplantation in children. Researchers prepared the TCRbeta library using unique molecular identifiers, the study reports. A single record per CDR3 protein comes from TCRdb applying MiXCR to the PCR reads. The repertoire holds nearly 20,000 distinct CDR3 sequences, with 13% as singletons. The material sequenced was PBMCs, mostly from graft donor cells, taken 60 days after TCRalphabeta/CD19-depleted stem cell transplant. The receptors were sampled from a female patient aged 2 to 10 who had a stem cell transplant for congenital amegakaryocytic thrombocytopenia, so the T cells may come from the graft donor.

This clonotype was counted many times. The V call is TRBV5-5, the J call TRBJ2-1, with 7 positions matching TRBD2. V gave up 4 bases and J gave up 1 base; unmatched junction bases: 11. The V gene's germline CDR1 is SGHKS and CDR2 YYEKEE (reference sequence). This CDR3 contains 17 residues. The CDR3 nucleotides are TGTGCCAGCAGCCCCCCCTTGGCGGGAGCATCCTACAATGAGCAGTTCTTC. It specifies CASSPPLAGASYNEQFF. Supplemented by reference TRBV5-5 and TRBJ2-1, the full variable domain reads DAGVTQSPTHLIKTRGQQVTLRCSPISGHKSVSWYQQVLGQGPQFIFQYYEKEERGRGNFPDRFSARQFPNYSSELNVNALLLGDSALYLCASSPPLAGASYNEQFFGPGTRLTVL.

This clonotype ranks as medium-sized (0.01 to 0.1%). The rearrangement uses TRBV3-1 and TRBJ2-7, with TRBD2 matching 10 bases. V was clipped by 4 bases and J by 3 bases; unmatched bases: 9. This CDR3 comprises 16 residues. CDR1 is LGHDT, CDR2 YNNKEL, per germline (reference sequence). CDR3 loop: CASSRRTSGAFYEQYF. DNA for the CDR3: TGTGCCAGCAGCCGGAGAACTAGCGGGGCCTTCTACGAGCAGTACTTC.

This clonotype was detected only a few times. The V gene is TRBV10-3, the J gene TRBJ1-1; no clear D. The V gene lost 5 bases and the J gene lost 1 base, with 11 bases spanning the gap. Germline CDR1 is ENHRY and CDR2 is SYGVKD. The CDR3 totals 14 residues. CDR3 protein: CAISIEMGNTEAFF. CDR3 nucleotides: TGTGCCATCAGTATCGAGATGGGGAACACTGAAGCTTTCTTT.

At least ten counts were recorded for this clonotype. The genes are TRBV7-2 and TRBJ2-7, with 7 positions matching TRBD2. Germline-derived CDR1 and CDR2 are SGHTA and FQGNSA. This CDR3 is 15 amino acids long. With 5 bases clipped from V and 3 bases from J, the junction kept 10 bases outside the gene matches. The CDR3 DNA sequence: TGTGCCAGCAGCACCGGGGGGTCGGGTTACTACGAGCAGTACTTC. Its protein product is CASSTGGSGYYEQYF. The variable domain in full, completed from reference TRBV7-2 and TRBJ2-7, reads GAGVSQSPSNKVTEKGKDVELRCDPISGHTALYWYRQSLGQGLEFLIYFQGNSAPDKSGLPSDRFSAERTGGSVSTLTIQRTQQEDSAVYLCASSTGGSGYYEQYFGPGTRLTVT.

This clonotype was detected ten times or more. The chain uses TRBV7-2 and TRBJ2-6; possibly TRBD2 for D (5 bases). CDR3 length: 16 amino acids. Germline-derived CDR1 and CDR2 are SGHTA and FQGNSA. V dropped 5 bases and J dropped 0 bases, with 11 bases sitting between them. CDR3 loop: CASSPRTLSGANVLTF. CDR3 DNA: TGTGCCAGCAGCCCCCGGACTCTCTCTGGGGCCAACGTCCTGACTTTC.

This clonotype showed up many times. The chain employs TRBV5-1 and TRBJ2-3, with D hard to call. This CDR3 contains 14 residues. Germline CDR1 and CDR2: SGHRS and YFSETQ. The V end lost 0 bases, the J end lost 2 bases, and 7 bases lay between the germline ends. The CDR3 is CASSLGRTTDTQYF. CDR3 bases: TGCGCCAGCAGCTTGGGGCGGACCACAGATACGCAGTATTTT.

By its share, this clonotype is medium-sized (0.01 to 0.1%). The chain combines TRBV6-5 with TRBJ2-7; TRBD1 agrees at 10 bases. Trimming took 6 bases from V and 2 from J; bases not matched to a gene: 4. The CDR3 is 14 amino acids. Germline V lookup: CDR1 MNHEY, CDR2 SVGAGI. CDR3 bases: TGTGCCAGCAGCCCGGGACAGGGGACCTACGAGCAGTACTTC. Its protein is CASSPGQGTYEQYF.

There are many counts of this clonotype. J is TRBJ2-2 and V is TRBV3-1, with TRBD2 matching over 13 bases. The ends lost 4 bases at V and 7 bases at J; junction bases unmatched: 6. CDR1 and CDR2 (germline): LGHDT, YNNKEL (reference sequence). The CDR3 contains 16 residues. The CDR3 region is CASSPGLAGSVGELFF. CDR3 DNA: TGTGCCAGCAGCCCGGGACTAGCGGGATCGGTCGGGGAGCTGTTTTTT.

By share, this clonotype ranks as medium-sized. The V call is TRBV7-9, the J call TRBJ1-2; D is unclear. This CDR3 spans 14 amino acids. Trimming left V 5 bases short and J 0 bases short, with 10 bases between. Germline V gene sequence: CDR1 SEHNR, CDR2 FQNEAQ (reference sequence). CDR3 in amino acids: CASSAGFTNYGYTF. For the CDR3, the DNA is TGTGCCAGCAGCGCAGGTTTCACTAACTATGGCTACACCTTC.

This clonotype showed up many times. The V and J genes are TRBV14 and TRBJ2-2; D perhaps matches TRBD2 (6 bases). The V gene lost 5 bases and the J gene lost 7 bases, with 14 bases spanning the gap. Per the germline V gene, CDR1 is SGHDN and CDR2 is FVKESK. The CDR3 has 14 amino acids. CDR3 in amino acids: CASSYLANDGELFF. The CDR3 DNA sequence: TGTGCCAGCAGCTACCTAGCGAATGACGGGGAGCTGTTTTTT.

V and J are TRBV20-1 and TRBJ1-2; maybe TRBD1 (5 bases). This CDR3 has 14 amino acids. V lost 1 base, J lost 0 bases, and 9 bases lay in between. Germline CDR1 is DFQATT and CDR2 is SNEGSKA (reference sequence). CDR3 region: CSARVLTANYGYTF. The CDR3 DNA is TGCAGTGCTAGAGTCTTGACAGCTAACTATGGCTACACCTTC.

This clonotype was seen repeatedly, ten times or more. The chain employs TRBV21-1 and TRBJ2-2; no DNA check was done on the table's D call, TRBD2. TRBV21-1 is a documented pseudogene. The CDR3 contains 19 residues. The CDR3: CASTYRGLAEESDTGELFF. CDR3 DNA: TGTGCCAGCACCTATAGGGGACTAGCGGAGGAGAGCGACACCGGGGAGCTGTTTTTT.

The sample holds many counts of this clonotype. This sequence joins TRBV7-6 and TRBJ2-3; 10 bases agree with TRBD2. CDR3 length: 16 amino acids. Germline CDR1 and CDR2: SGHVS and FNYEAQ. The V segment lost 2 bases and the J segment 6 bases; nucleotides outside the gene matches: 8. The CDR3 reads CASSLLAGGLRDTQYF. Here the CDR3 DNA reads TGTGCCAGCAGCTTATTAGCGGGAGGTCTTCGGGATACGCAGTATTTT.